The table lists the clone carrying this TCR beta chain with many counts. The antigen remains unidentified. Per the germline V gene, CDR1 is MDHEN and CDR2 is SYDVKM. V was trimmed by 4 bases and J by 2 bases, leaving 21 bases between them. The CDR3 covers 17 residues. All of the isolated RNA was reverse transcribed, so expressed TCRB transcripts were sequenced. Some clones are missing from TCRdb's copy, which holds only in-frame ones; the method was immunoSEQ multiplex PCR. Altogether about 150,000 clones are present, around 8% being singletons, with the ten largest covering 0.65%. This entry belongs to a study of beta chain features in type 1 diabetes. General study points: The study found moderately but significantly shorter TCRB CDR3s in all four CD4+ subsets of Type 1 diabetes patients. The naive, central memory and Treg TCRB repertoires looked more alike in patients than they did in healthy donors. More deletions and fewer insertions at VDJ junctions were found in patients with type 1 diabetes.

This clonotype was sampled from a man younger than 35 in good health. Specimen: central memory CD4+ T cells from blood. J is TRBJ2-7 and V is TRBV28; D possibly corresponds to TRBD1 (5 bases). The CDR3 DNA follows: TGTGCCAGCAGTTATCCGAAGGGGTCAGGGATCGCCTACGAGCAGTACTTC. Its translation: CASSYPKGSGIAYEQYF.